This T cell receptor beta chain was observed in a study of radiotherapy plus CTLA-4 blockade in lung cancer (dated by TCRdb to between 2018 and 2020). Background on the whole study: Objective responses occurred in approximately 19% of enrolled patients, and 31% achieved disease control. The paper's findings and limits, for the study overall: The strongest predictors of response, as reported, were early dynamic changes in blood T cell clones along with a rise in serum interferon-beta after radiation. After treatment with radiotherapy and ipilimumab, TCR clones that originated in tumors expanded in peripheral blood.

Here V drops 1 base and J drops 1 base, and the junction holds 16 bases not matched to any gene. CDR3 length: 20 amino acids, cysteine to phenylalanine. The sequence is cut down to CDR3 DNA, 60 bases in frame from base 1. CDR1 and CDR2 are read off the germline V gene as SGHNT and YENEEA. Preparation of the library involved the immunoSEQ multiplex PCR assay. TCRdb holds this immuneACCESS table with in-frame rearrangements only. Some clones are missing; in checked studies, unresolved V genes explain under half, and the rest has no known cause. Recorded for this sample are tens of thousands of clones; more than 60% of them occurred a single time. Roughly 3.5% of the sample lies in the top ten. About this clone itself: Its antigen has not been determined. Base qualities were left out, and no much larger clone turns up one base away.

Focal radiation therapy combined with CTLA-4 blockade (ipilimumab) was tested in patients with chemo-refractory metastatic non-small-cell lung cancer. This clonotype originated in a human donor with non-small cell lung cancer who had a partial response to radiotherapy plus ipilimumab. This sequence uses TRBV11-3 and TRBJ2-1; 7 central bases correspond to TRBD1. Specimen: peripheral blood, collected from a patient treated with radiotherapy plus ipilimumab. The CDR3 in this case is CASSLGVQGHSLGSYNEQFF. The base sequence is TGTGCCAGCAGCTTAGGTGTACAGGGGCATTCTTTAGGTTCCTACAATGAGCAGTTCTTC.